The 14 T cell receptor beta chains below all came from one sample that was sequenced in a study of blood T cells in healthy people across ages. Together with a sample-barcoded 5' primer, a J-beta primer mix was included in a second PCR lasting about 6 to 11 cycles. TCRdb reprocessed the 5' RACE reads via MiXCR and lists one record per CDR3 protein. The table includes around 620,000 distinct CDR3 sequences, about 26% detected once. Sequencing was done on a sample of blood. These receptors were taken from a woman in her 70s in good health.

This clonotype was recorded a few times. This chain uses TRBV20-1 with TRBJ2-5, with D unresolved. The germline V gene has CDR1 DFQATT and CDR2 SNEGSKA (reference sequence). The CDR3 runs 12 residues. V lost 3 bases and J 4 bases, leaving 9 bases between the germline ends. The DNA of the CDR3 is TGCAGTGCTAGTGGTAGTTCAGAGACCCAGTACTTC. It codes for CSASGSSETQYF.

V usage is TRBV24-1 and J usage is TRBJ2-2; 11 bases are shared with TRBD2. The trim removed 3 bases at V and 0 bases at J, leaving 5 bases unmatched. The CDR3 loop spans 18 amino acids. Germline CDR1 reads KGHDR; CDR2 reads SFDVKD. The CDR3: CATSDPLAGGANTGELFF. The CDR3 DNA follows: TGTGCCACCAGTGATCCCCTAGCGGGGGGCGCGAACACCGGGGAGCTGTTTTTT.

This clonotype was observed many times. CDR3 in amino acids: CASSRYRGDYGYTF. CDR3 sequence (DNA): TGTGCCAGCAGTCGCTACAGGGGGGACTATGGCTACACCTTC. This rearrangement joins TRBV27 to TRBJ1-2; 8 bases are shared with TRBD1. V dropped 5 bases and J dropped 3; count of bases not matched to a gene: 5. The CDR3 extends over 14 amino acids. Germline assignment: CDR1 MNHEY and CDR2 SMNVEV (reference sequence).

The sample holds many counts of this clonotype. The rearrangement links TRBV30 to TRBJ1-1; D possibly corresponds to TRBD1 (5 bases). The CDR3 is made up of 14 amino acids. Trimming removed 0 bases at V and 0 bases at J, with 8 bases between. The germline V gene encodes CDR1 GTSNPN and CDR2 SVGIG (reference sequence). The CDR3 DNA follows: TGTGCCTGGAGTGTGTCGGGGGTGAACACTGAAGCTTTCTTT. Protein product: CAWSVSGVNTEAFF.

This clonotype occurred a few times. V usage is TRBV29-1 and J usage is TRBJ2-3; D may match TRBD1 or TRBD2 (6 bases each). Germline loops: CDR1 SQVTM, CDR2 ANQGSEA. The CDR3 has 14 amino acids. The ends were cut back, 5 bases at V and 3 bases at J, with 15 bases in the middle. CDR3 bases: TGCAGCGTTACCAGGGGAGGAAGAACAGATACGCAGTATTTT. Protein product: CSVTRGGRTDTQYF.

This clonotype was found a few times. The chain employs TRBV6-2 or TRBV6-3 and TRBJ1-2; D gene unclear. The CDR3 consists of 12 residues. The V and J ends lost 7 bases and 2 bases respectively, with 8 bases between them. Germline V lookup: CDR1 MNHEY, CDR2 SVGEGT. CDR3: CASTSRNYGYTF. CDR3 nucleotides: TGTGCCAGCACCTCTAGAAACTATGGCTACACCTTC.

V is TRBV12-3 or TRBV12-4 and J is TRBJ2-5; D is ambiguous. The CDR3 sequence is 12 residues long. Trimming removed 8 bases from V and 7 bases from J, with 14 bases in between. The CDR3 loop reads CASGEGRLTQYF. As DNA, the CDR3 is TGTGCCAGCGGAGAAGGACGGCTGACCCAGTACTTC.

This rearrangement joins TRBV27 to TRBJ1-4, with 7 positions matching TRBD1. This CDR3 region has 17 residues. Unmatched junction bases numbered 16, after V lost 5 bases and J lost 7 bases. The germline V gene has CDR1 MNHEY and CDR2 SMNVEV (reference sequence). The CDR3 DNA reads TGTGCCAGCAGTCCGATTCGAATGACAGGGTCCGGTGAAAAACTGTTTTTT. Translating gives CASSPIRMTGSGEKLFF.

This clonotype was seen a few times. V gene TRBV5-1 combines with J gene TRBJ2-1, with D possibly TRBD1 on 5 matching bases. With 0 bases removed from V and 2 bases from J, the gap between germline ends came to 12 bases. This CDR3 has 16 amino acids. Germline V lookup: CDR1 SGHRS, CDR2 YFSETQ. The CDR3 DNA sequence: TGCGCCAGCAGCTTGGGTCCGTCAGGGACCTACAATGAGCAGTTCTTC. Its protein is CASSLGPSGTYNEQFF.

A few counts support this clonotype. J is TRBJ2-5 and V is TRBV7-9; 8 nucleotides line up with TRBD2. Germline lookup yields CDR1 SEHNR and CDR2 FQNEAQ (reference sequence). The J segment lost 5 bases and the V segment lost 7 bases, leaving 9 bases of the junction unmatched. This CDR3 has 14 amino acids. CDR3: CASTNPGTRETQYF. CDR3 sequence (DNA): TGTGCCAGCACCAATCCCGGGACTAGGGAGACCCAGTACTTC.

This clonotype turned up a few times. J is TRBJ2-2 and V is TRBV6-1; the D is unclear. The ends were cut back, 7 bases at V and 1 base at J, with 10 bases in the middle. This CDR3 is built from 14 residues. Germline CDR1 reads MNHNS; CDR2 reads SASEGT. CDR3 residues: CASKVDKNTGELFF. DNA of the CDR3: TGTGCCAGCAAGGTCGACAAGAACACCGGGGAGCTGTTTTTT.

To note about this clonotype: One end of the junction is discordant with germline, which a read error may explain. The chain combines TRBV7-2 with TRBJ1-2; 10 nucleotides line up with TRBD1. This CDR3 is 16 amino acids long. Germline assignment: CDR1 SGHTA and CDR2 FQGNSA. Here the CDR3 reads CASSRDRDRGYYGYAF. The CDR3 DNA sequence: TGTGCCAGCAGCCGGGACCGGGACAGGGGATACTACGGCTACGCCTTC.

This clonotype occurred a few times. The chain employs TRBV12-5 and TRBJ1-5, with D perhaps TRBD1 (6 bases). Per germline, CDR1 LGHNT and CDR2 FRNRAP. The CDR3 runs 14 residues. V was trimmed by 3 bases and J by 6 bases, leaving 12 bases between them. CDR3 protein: CASGFGGRGQPQHF. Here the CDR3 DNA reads TGTGCTAGTGGTTTTGGGGGGCGCGGTCAGCCCCAGCATTTT.

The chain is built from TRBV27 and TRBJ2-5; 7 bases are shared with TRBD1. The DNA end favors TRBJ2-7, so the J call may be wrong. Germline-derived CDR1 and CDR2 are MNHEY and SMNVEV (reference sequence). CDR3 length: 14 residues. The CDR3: CASNPTGISYEQYF. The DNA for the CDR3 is TGTGCCAGCAACCCGACAGGGATCTCCTACGAGCAGTACTTC.